This T cell receptor (beta chain) emerged from a study of beta chain features in type 1 diabetes. General study findings and limits: For Type 1 diabetes patients, all four CD4+ subsets carried TCRB CDR3s that were moderately but significantly shorter.

Sorted populations all exceeded 95% purity. Expressed TCRB transcripts were sequenced, since all the RNA that had been isolated was reverse transcribed. Clones were sequenced by immunoSEQ multiplex PCR, and TCRdb holds only the in-frame ones, with some missing. The sample shows about 270,000 clones, roughly an eighth of them seen only once. In this sample, this clone turned up a few times. Its specificity is unknown. This CDR3 comprises 15 residues. Trimming took 0 bases from V and 2 from J, leaving 11 bases between them. Germline V gene data show CDR1 as SGHRS and CDR2 as YFSETQ. The V call is TRBV5-1, the J call TRBJ2-5, with D perhaps matching TRBD2 (5 bases). The sample was naive CD4+ T cells from blood. The source is a man aged 30 to 39 with type 1 diabetes. The CDR3 sequence is CASSLAAAAQETQYF. In DNA form, the CDR3 reads TGCGCCAGCAGCTTGGCGGCAGCGGCTCAAGAGACCCAGTACTTC.